This TCR beta chain was identified during a study of radiotherapy plus CTLA-4 blockade in lung cancer. Overall study: An objective response was seen in 18% of patients, and disease control in about 30%.

Study-level findings and limits: Reportedly, early blood T cell clone dynamics best predicted response, with interferon-beta.

Per germline, CDR1 SGHTA and CDR2 FQGNSA. J was trimmed by 2 bases and V by 7 bases; bases with no gene match: 5. CDR3 length: 14 amino acids. Profiled with immunoSEQ multiplex PCR; TCRdb holds only in-frame clones, not every one. The sample contains 85,000 to 100,000 clones, around 72% of which appear only once. This clone has more than one count but fewer than ten. Antigen unknown. This TCR was recovered from a human donor with non-small cell lung cancer that progressed on radiotherapy plus ipilimumab. The input for sequencing was peripheral blood, taken from a patient treated with radiotherapy plus ipilimumab. The J gene is TRBJ2-3, the V gene TRBV7-2; 8 bases are a match to TRBD1. The CDR3 coding sequence is TGTGCCAGCACCCGGGACAGGAACACAGATACGCAGTATTTT. Translating gives CASTRDRNTDTQYF.